This paragraph reports one TCR beta chain. The data were obtained in a study of cytomegalovirus exposure and HLA in healthy donors. Unmatched junction bases numbered 5, after V lost 3 bases and J lost 6 bases. This CDR3 spans 14 amino acids. In germline, CDR1 is KGHSH, CDR2 LQKENI. In the PCR, 60 Vbeta and 13 Jbeta primers were used. Libraries were prepared by immunoSEQ multiplex PCR; TCRdb keeps only in-frame clonotypes and omits some of them. The data contain 95,000 to 100,000 clones, 65% to 85% of them singletons. V is TRBV18 and J is TRBJ2-7, with 10 positions matching TRBD1. Sequencing was performed on PBMCs. The TCR was taken from a man aged 45-65 years in good health and CMV-seronegative. The CDR3 sequence: CASSPGDRGREQYF. DNA of the CDR3: TGTGCCAGCTCACCCGGGGACAGGGGACGCGAGCAGTACTTC. Together with reference TRBV18 and TRBJ2-7, the CDR3 gives the full variable domain: NAGVMQNPRHLVRRRGQEARLRCSPMKGHSHVYWYRQLPEEGLKFMVYLQKENIIDESGMPKERFSAEFPKEGPSILRIQQVVRGDSAAYFCASSPGDRGREQYFGPGTRLTVT.